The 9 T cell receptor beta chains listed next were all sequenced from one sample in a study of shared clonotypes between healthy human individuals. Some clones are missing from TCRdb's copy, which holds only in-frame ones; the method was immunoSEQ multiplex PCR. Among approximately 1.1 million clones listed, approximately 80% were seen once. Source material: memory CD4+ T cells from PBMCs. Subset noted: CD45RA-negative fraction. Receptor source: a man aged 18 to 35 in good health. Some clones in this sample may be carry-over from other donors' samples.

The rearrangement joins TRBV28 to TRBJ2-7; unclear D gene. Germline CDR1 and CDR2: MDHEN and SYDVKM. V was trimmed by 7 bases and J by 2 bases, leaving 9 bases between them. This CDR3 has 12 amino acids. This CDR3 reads CASKAGPYEQYF. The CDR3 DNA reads TGTGCCAGCAAGGCAGGCCCCTACGAGCAGTACTTC.

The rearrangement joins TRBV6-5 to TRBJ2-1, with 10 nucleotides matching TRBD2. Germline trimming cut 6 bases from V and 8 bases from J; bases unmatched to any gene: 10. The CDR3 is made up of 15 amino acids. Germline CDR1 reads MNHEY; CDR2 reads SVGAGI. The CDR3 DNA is TGTGCCAGCAGCCGAGCGGGAGGGGGTTGGGATGAGCAGTTCTTC. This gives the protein CASSRAGGGWDEQFF.

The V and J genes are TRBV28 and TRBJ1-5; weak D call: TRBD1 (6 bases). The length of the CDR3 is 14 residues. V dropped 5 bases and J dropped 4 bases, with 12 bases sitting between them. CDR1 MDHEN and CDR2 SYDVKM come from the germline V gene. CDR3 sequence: CASSPWGTNQPQHF. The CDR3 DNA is TGTGCCAGCAGTCCGTGGGGGACAAATCAGCCCCAGCATTTT.

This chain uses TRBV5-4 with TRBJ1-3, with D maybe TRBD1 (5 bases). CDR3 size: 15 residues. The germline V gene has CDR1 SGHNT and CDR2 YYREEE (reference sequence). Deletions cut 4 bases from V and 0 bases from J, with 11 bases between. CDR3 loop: CASSKDTSSGNTIYF. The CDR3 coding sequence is TGTGCCAGCAGCAAGGACACCAGCTCTGGAAACACCATATATTTT.

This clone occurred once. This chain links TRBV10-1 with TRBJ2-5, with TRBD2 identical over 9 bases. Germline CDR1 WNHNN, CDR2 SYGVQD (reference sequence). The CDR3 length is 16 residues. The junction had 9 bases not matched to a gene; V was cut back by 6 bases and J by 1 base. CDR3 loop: CASRRNGLATQETQYF. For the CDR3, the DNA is TGCGCCAGCAGAAGAAATGGACTAGCGACCCAAGAGACCCAGTACTTC.

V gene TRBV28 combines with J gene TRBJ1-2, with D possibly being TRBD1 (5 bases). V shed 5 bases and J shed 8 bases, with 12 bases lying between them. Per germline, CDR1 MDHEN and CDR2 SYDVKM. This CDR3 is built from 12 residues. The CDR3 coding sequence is TGTGCCAGCAGTGATTCCGGGGACGGCTACACCTTC. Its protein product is CASSDSGDGYTF.

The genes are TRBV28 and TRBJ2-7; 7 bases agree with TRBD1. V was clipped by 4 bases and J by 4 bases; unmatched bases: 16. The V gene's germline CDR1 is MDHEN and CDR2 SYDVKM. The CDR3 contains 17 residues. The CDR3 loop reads CASSSSRSTGEGYEQYF. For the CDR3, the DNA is TGTGCCAGCAGTTCTAGCCGATCCACAGGGGAAGGGTACGAGCAGTACTTC.

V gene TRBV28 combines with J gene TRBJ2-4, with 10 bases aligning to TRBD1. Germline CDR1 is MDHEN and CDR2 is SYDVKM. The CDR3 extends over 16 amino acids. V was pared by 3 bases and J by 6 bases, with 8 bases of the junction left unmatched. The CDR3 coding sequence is TGTGCCAGCAGTTTTGCAGAGACAGGGGGCAGAAACATTCAGTACTTC. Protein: CASSFAETGGRNIQYF.

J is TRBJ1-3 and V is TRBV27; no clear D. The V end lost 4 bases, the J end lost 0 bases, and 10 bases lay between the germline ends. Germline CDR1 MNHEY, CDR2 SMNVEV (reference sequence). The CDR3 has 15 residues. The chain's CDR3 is CASSSRPASGNTIYF. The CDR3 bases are TGTGCCAGCAGTTCGAGGCCAGCCTCTGGAAACACCATATATTTT.